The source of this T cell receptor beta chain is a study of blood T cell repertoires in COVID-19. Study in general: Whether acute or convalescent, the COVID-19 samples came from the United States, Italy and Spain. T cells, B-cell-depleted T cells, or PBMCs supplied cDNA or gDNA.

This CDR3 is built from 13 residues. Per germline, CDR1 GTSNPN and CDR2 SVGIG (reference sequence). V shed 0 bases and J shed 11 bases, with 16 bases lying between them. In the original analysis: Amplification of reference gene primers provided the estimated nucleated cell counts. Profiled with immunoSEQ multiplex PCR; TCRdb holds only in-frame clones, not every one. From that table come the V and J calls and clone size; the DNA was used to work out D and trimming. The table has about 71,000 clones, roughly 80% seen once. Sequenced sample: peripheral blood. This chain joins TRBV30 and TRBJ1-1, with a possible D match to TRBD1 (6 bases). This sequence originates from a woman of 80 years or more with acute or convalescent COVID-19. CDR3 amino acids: CAWSVRGQGRAFF. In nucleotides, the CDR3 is TGTGCCTGGAGTGTACGGGGCCAGGGGCGGGCTTTCTTT. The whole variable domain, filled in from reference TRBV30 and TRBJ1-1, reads SQTIHQWPATLVQPVGSPLSLECTVEGTSNPNLYWYRQAAGRGLQLLFYSVGIGQISSEVPQNLSASRPQDRQFILSSKKLLLSDSGFYLCAWSVRGQGRAFFGQGTRLTVV.